The 16 T cell receptor beta chains presented below share a single source sample, sequenced in a study of CD8+CD57+ T cells in acquired aplastic anemia. Patients chosen for sequencing had CD8+CD57+ cells that had expanded, as shown by flow cytometry. Genomic DNA was employed as the template in profiling TCR beta VDJ and CDR3. TCRdb itself ran the reads through MiXCR, one entry per CDR3 protein. The repertoire holds about 180,000 distinct CDR3 sequences, with roughly 65% as singletons. The sequencing input was sorted CD4+, CD8+, or CD8+CD57+ T cells (not recorded which) from PBMCs. Receptor source: a human donor with aplastic anemia.

Concerning this clonotype itself: Compared with germline, one end of the junction differs, possibly owing to a read error. The chain links TRBV7-9 to TRBJ2-7, with 7 bases lining up with TRBD2. The CDR3 contains 16 residues. Germline lookup yields CDR1 SEHNR and CDR2 FQNEAQ (reference sequence). In nucleotides, the CDR3 is TGTGCCAGCTGCTTAGGGTCTCCGGGGGGAGCCTACGAGCAGTACTTC. As protein: CASCLGSPGGAYEQYF.

On this clonotype itself: The CDR3 does not end in the conserved phenylalanine or tryptophan, so this is likely a read error. This chain links TRBV5-1 with TRBJ2-1; 11 bases fit TRBD2. In germline, CDR1 is SGHRS, CDR2 YFSETQ. Trimming removed 6 bases from V and 2 bases from J; junction bases left unmatched: 1. CDR3 length: 14 amino acids. CDR3 DNA: TGCGCCAGCAAGGGACTAGCGGCCTACAATGAGCAGTTCCTC. Translating gives CASKGLAAYNEQFL.

This sequence joins TRBV19 and TRBJ1-3; D possibly corresponds to TRBD1 (5 bases). Germline loops: CDR1 LNHDA, CDR2 SQIVND (reference sequence). This CDR3 is built from 15 residues. Trimming stripped 3 bases from V and 0 bases from J, with 9 bases between. CDR3 bases: TGTGCCAGTAGTATTCGGGGGAGCTCTGGAAACACCATATATTTT. Its translation: CASSIRGSSGNTIYF.

This sequence joins TRBV7-3 and TRBJ2-1; tentatively, D is TRBD1 or TRBD2 (5 bases each). This CDR3 contains 15 residues. Germline V gives CDR1 SGHTA, CDR2 FQGTGA. V gave up 5 bases and J gave up 5 bases, with 16 bases separating them. CDR3 sequence (DNA): TGTGCCAGCAGCCCGGATGGGACCAGAGACAATGAGCAGTTCTTC. Its translation is CASSPDGTRDNEQFF.

The chain recombines TRBV5-6 with TRBJ1-4; D is undetermined. CDR1 SGHDT and CDR2 YYEEEE come from the germline V gene. V lost 0 bases and J lost 1, with 10 bases in between. CDR3 size: 16 residues. CDR3 sequence reads: CASSLDAPRTNEKLFF. CDR3 bases: TGTGCCAGCAGCTTGGATGCTCCCAGAACTAATGAAAAACTGTTTTTT.

The chain is built from TRBV30 and TRBJ2-1; 9 positions agree with TRBD1. After removal of 8 bases from V and 6 bases from J, the junction contained 8 bases not matched to a gene. Germline lookup yields CDR1 GTSNPN and CDR2 SVGIG (reference sequence). This CDR3 comprises 13 residues. CDR3 region: CAGTGGAGNEQFF. For the CDR3, the DNA is TGTGCCGGAACAGGGGGCGCAGGCAATGAGCAGTTCTTC.

This chain uses TRBV9 with TRBJ1-6, with a possible D match to TRBD1 (5 bases). CDR3 length: 14 residues. The V and J ends lost 0 bases and 8 bases respectively, with 9 bases between them. Per the germline V gene, CDR1 is SGDLS and CDR2 is YYNGEE. CDR3 in amino acids: CASSVEGADSPLHF. DNA of the CDR3: TGTGCCAGCAGCGTAGAAGGGGCGGATTCACCCCTCCACTTT.

This rearrangement joins TRBV14 to TRBJ1-1, with unresolved D. Trimming pared 4 bases from V and 4 bases from J, leaving 13 bases between. CDR1 is SGHDN and CDR2 is FVKESK in the germline V gene. The CDR3 totals 14 residues. The CDR3 reads CASSLRPISTEAFF. CDR3 nucleotide sequence: TGTGCCAGCAGCCTCCGACCGATATCCACTGAAGCTTTCTTT.

This clonotype was seen ten or more times. The gene calls are TRBV7-9 and TRBJ2-5; 11 nucleotides agree with TRBD2. Losses at the gene ends were 3 bases for V and 1 base for J; bases not matched to a gene: 1. The germline V gene has CDR1 SEHNR and CDR2 FQNEAQ (reference sequence). The CDR3 is 15 amino acids. CDR3 nucleotides: TGTGCCAGCAGCTTTAGCGGGGGGGCCCAAGAGACCCAGTACTTC. Translating gives CASSFSGGAQETQYF.

The chain is built from TRBV5-1 and TRBJ2-1; D possibly uses TRBD1 or TRBD2 (5 bases each). Germline assignment: CDR1 SGHRS and CDR2 YFSETQ. The V gene lost 2 bases and the J gene lost 8 bases, with 17 bases spanning the gap. The CDR3 has 15 amino acids. As DNA, the CDR3 is TGCGCCAGCAGCTTCCAGGGACCCGAAACCCATGAGCAGTTCTTC. The encoded protein is CASSFQGPETHEQFF. The variable domain in full, with the rest retrieved from reference TRBV5-1 and TRBJ2-1, is KAGVTQTPRYLIKTRGQQVTLSCSPISGHRSVSWYQQTPGQGLQFLFEYFSETQRNKGNFPGRFSGRQFSNSRSEMNVSTLELGDSALYLCASSFQGPETHEQFFGPGTRLTVL.

The rearrangement joins TRBV19 to TRBJ2-5; 10 positions agree with TRBD1. Trimming took 6 bases from V and 6 from J; bases not matched to a gene: 10. Germline assignment: CDR1 LNHDA and CDR2 SQIVND (reference sequence). The CDR3 sequence is 15 residues long. The chain's CDR3 is CASRTTGGFSQTQYF. The DNA of the CDR3 is TGTGCCAGTAGGACGACAGGGGGCTTTTCCCAGACCCAGTACTTC. Based on the CDR3 plus reference TRBV19 and TRBJ2-5, the full variable domain is DGGITQSPKYLFRKEGQNVTLSCEQNLNHDAMYWYRQDPGQGLRLIYYSQIVNDFQKGDIAEGYSVSREKKESFPLTVTSAQKNPTAFYLCASRTTGGFSQTQYFGPGTRLLVL.

The sample holds a few counts of this clonotype. V usage is TRBV19 and J usage is TRBJ2-7; possible D gene TRBD1, 5 bases. This CDR3 contains 15 residues. Between the trimmed V and J ends, which lost 0 bases and 2 bases, there was a span of 11 bases. Germline loops: CDR1 LNHDA, CDR2 SQIVND (reference sequence). The CDR3 DNA reads as TGTGCCAGTAGTATAGATGTTGGGGCAGCCTACGAGCAGTACTTC. Translated: CASSIDVGAAYEQYF.

With respect to this clonotype: Compared with germline, one end of the junction differs, possibly owing to a read error. The chain employs TRBV7-2 and TRBJ2-2; maybe TRBD2 (5 bases). Per germline, CDR1 SGHTA and CDR2 FQGNSA. This CDR3 region has 11 residues. The CDR3 nucleotides are TGTGCCAGCAGCTTAACCTGGGAGCTGTTCTTT. Translation gives CASSLTWELFF.

The chain recombines TRBV5-1 with TRBJ1-1; D is ambiguous. Between the trimmed V and J ends, which lost 5 bases and 6 bases, there was a span of 14 bases. The CDR3 spans 13 residues. Germline-derived CDR1 and CDR2 are SGHRS and YFSETQ. The CDR3 here is CASRKVLDAEAFF. In DNA form, the CDR3 reads TGCGCCAGCAGAAAAGTCCTAGACGCTGAAGCTTTCTTT.

The V and J genes are TRBV10-3 and TRBJ1-3, with a possible D match to TRBD1 (5 bases). V was cut by 5 bases and J by 8 bases, with 13 bases left in between. Germline CDR1 reads ENHRY; CDR2 reads SYGVKD. The CDR3 length is 13 residues. Written as DNA, the CDR3 is TGTGCCATCAGTAACGATCAGGGCTACACCATATATTTT. Protein product: CAISNDQGYTIYF.

This chain uses TRBV5-1 with TRBJ2-1; 10 nucleotides match TRBD2. The CDR3 has 19 residues. V lost 4 bases, J lost 0 bases, and 13 bases stayed unmatched. Germline V CDR1 and CDR2: SGHRS, YFSETQ. CDR3 DNA: TGCGCCAGCAGCAGGAGGGCTAGCGGGGGATCTAGCTCCTACAATGAGCAGTTCTTC. As protein: CASSRRASGGSSSYNEQFF.